This passage covers 2 T cell receptor beta chains from one sample sequenced in a study of T cell changes during pregnancy in multiple sclerosis. Sequenced by immunoSEQ multiplex PCR; TCRdb stores in-frame clones only, minus some. This repertoire shows about 70,000 clones, around 90% found once; its top ten account for about 1%. The source material was peripheral blood, sampled in the third trimester of pregnancy. The source of these receptors is a female donor with multiple sclerosis, enrolled in a pregnancy study.

This CDR3 is CASSQGGGKSYEQYF. The CDR3 coding sequence is TGTGCCAGCAGCCAAGGTGGCGGGAAGAGTTACGAGCAGTACTTC. The chain links TRBV13 to TRBJ2-7; the D gene is possibly TRBD2 (6 bases). Germline V lookup: CDR1 PRHDT, CDR2 FYEKMQ (reference sequence). This CDR3 has 15 amino acids. Trimming left V 5 bases short and J 4 bases short, with 18 bases between.

The chain combines TRBV7-8 with TRBJ1-1; 8 nucleotides line up with TRBD1. Trimming removed 0 bases from V and 6 bases from J; junction bases left unmatched: 9. Germline assignment: CDR1 SGHVS and CDR2 FQNEAQ. The CDR3 covers 16 residues. In nucleotides, the CDR3 is TGTGCCAGCAGCTTAGCGTTGGCAGGGGGCGCGGCTGAAGCTTTCTTT. Its protein is CASSLALAGGAAEAFF.